These 14 T cell receptor beta chains originate from one sample sequenced in a study of cytomegalovirus exposure and HLA in healthy donors (dated by TCRdb to the late 2010s). Library preparation employed the immunoSEQ multiplex PCR assay. TCRdb holds this immuneACCESS table with in-frame rearrangements only. Some clones are missing; in checked studies, unresolved V genes explain under half, and the rest has no known cause. Recorded for this sample are about 190,000 clones; more than 75% of them occurred a single time. Clones ranked in the top ten supply more than 1.2% of the sample. The specimen was PBMCs. The receptors originated from a woman under 30 in good health and CMV-seronegative.

The CDR3 bases are TGTGCCAGCAGTGAAATGGCACAGGTGAACACTGAAGCTTTCTTT. This sequence encodes CASSEMAQVNTEAFF. V usage is TRBV6-1 and J usage is TRBJ1-1; maybe TRBD1 (5 bases). With 2 bases removed from V and 0 bases from J, the gap between germline ends came to 10 bases. CDR3 length equals 15 residues. Per germline, CDR1 MNHNS and CDR2 SASEGT.

The rearrangement joins TRBV15 to TRBJ1-2, with D possibly matching TRBD1 (5 bases). From germline, CDR1 is LNHNV and CDR2 YYDKDF (reference sequence). This CDR3 is built from 15 residues. The V gene lost 1 base and the J gene lost 2 bases, with 11 bases spanning the gap. The CDR3 region is CATSRALTENYGYTF. CDR3 sequence (DNA): TGTGCCACCAGCAGAGCCCTGACAGAGAACTATGGCTACACCTTC.

This clone was counted once. This chain connects TRBV19 to TRBJ1-5, with D possibly matching TRBD1 (5 bases). There are 17 residues in the CDR3. With 4 bases removed from V and 3 bases from J, the gap between germline ends came to 19 bases. CDR1 is LNHDA and CDR2 is SQIVND in the germline V gene (reference sequence). The CDR3 region is CASSTTDWGISNQPQHF. The CDR3 DNA sequence: TGTGCCAGTAGTACTACGGATTGGGGCATATCCAATCAGCCCCAGCATTTT. Filled out from reference TRBV19 and TRBJ1-5, the complete variable domain reads DGGITQSPKYLFRKEGQNVTLSCEQNLNHDAMYWYRQDPGQGLRLIYYSQIVNDFQKGDIAEGYSVSREKKESFPLTVTSAQKNPTAFYLCASSTTDWGISNQPQHFGDGTRLSIL.

This chain connects TRBV30 to TRBJ1-2, with D uncertain. Trimming left V 4 bases short and J 4 bases short, with 19 bases between. This CDR3 is built from 15 residues. Germline lookup yields CDR1 GTSNPN and CDR2 SVGIG (reference sequence). For the CDR3, the DNA is TGTGCCTGGACCCCAGGCCCCGACGGGAGCTATGGCTACACCTTC. Residues: CAWTPGPDGSYGYTF.

The CDR3 DNA is TGTGCCAGCAGCTCTACAGGGGGCGGTGAAAAACTGTTTTTT. As protein: CASSSTGGGEKLFF. The gene calls are TRBV5-6 and TRBJ1-4, with 9 bases matching TRBD1. Germline lookup yields CDR1 SGHDT and CDR2 YYEEEE. Germline trimming cut 3 bases from V and 7 bases from J; bases unmatched to any gene: 4. The CDR3 totals 14 residues.

This chain's CDR3 is CASSLAGGPHQPQHF. Here the CDR3 DNA reads TGTGCCAGCAGCTTGGCGGGGGGTCCCCATCAGCCCCAGCATTTT. This chain connects TRBV7-9 to TRBJ1-5; a possible D gene is TRBD1 (5 bases). The CDR3 spans 15 residues. Between the trimmed V and J ends, which lost 3 bases and 5 bases, there was a span of 14 bases. The germline gives CDR1 SEHNR, CDR2 FQNEAQ (reference sequence).

The chain recombines TRBV7-9 with TRBJ1-1; TRBD1 is a possible D gene (6 bases). CDR3 length: 14 residues. V shed 5 bases and J shed 4 bases, with 14 bases lying between them. Germline lookup yields CDR1 SEHNR and CDR2 FQNEAQ (reference sequence). The CDR3 reads CASSRTQGITEAFF. CDR3 sequence (DNA): TGTGCCAGCAGCCGAACCCAGGGGATCACTGAAGCTTTCTTT.

V is TRBV6-1 and J is TRBJ2-7; 11 bases fit TRBD1. Germline trimming cut 8 bases from V and 5 bases from J; bases unmatched to any gene: 5. CDR3 length: 13 residues. CDR1 and CDR2 from the germline V gene are MNHNS and SASEGT. In DNA, the CDR3 is TGTGCCAGCGGAAGGGACAGGGGGGACGAGCAGTACTTC. Protein product: CASGRDRGDEQYF.

The chain has TRBV19 and TRBJ2-2, with TRBD1 matching over 9 bases. The CDR3 covers 15 residues. Trimming took 5 bases from V and 5 from J; bases not matched to a gene: 6. The V gene's germline CDR1 is LNHDA and CDR2 SQIVND (reference sequence). CDR3 in amino acids: CASSSGTGTTGELFF. For the CDR3, the DNA is TGTGCCAGTAGTTCCGGGACAGGGACGACCGGGGAGCTGTTTTTT.

The V call is TRBV5-1, the J call TRBJ2-2; tentative D call: TRBD1 (6 bases). This CDR3 is 16 amino acids long. Germline V gene lookup returns CDR1 SGHRS and CDR2 YFSETQ. Trimming took 6 bases from V and 5 from J, leaving 20 bases between them. CDR3 amino acids: CASNRAGRGRTGELFF. CDR3 in DNA: TGCGCCAGCAACCGTGCTGGCAGGGGTAGAACCGGGGAGCTGTTTTTT.

The chain joins TRBV6-5 to TRBJ1-3; TRBD1 matches 9 bases. J gave up 4 bases and V 7 bases, and 2 bases lay outside the gene matches. CDR1 MNHEY and CDR2 SVGAGI come from the germline V gene. The CDR3 runs to 13 residues. The CDR3 spells CASTGTGGNTIYF. The CDR3 bases are TGTGCCAGCACCGGGACAGGGGGAAACACCATATATTTT.

This clone was picked up a small number of times. In DNA, the CDR3 is TGTGCCAGCAGTGAAAGCATTGAGACCGGGGAGCTGTTTTTT. As protein: CASSESIETGELFF. J is TRBJ2-2 and V is TRBV25-1, with no clear D. Per germline, CDR1 MGHDK and CDR2 SYGVNS. CDR3 size: 14 residues. V lost 2 bases, J lost 5 bases, and 9 bases lay in between.

The chain is built from TRBV6-5 and TRBJ1-2; perhaps TRBD1 as D (5 bases). The V gene lost 0 bases and the J gene lost 8 bases, with 16 bases spanning the gap. From germline, CDR1 is MNHEY and CDR2 SVGAGI. The CDR3 has 15 residues. As DNA, the CDR3 is TGTGCCAGCAGTTACTCGACTATCCGGGGGGAAGGCTACACCTTC. Amino acids: CASSYSTIRGEGYTF.

The chain couples TRBV5-1 to TRBJ2-6; D is perhaps TRBD2 (5 bases). CDR1 SGHRS and CDR2 YFSETQ come from the germline V gene. V lost 0 bases and J lost 4, with 11 bases in between. This CDR3 region has 16 residues. In nucleotides, the CDR3 is TGCGCCAGCAGCTTGGGGGTGACTAACGGGGCCAACGTCCTGACTTTC. As protein: CASSLGVTNGANVLTF.